This TCR beta chain was recorded in a study of beta chain features in type 1 diabetes (dated by TCRdb to the late 2010s). About the full investigation: Patients and healthy donors did not differ in mean age, gender distribution, total cell number or subset yield. A total of roughly 100 million sorted cells were examined across all samples, and the number of cells per subset was strongly correlated with RNA yield. The study compared the TCRB repertoires of sorted circulating CD4+ T cell subsets in recently diagnosed type 1 diabetes patients with those in matched healthy donors. Regulatory and stem cell-like memory subsets were isolated from only 8 patients and roughly 8 healthy donors, whereas naive and central memory subsets came from all 28 donors.

The High Capacity cDNA Reverse Transcription Kit was used to reverse transcribe all of the isolated RNA, meaning that expressed TCRB transcripts were what got sequenced. Deep immunoSEQ sequencing was applied to naive, central memory and regulatory T cell samples, giving an average of approximately 3.8 million total reads per sample. Sorted cells were lysed in RLT buffer and RNA was extracted with DNase-treated RNeasy Micro or Mini kits, depending on cell number. To prevent cross-contamination, each cell subset was processed individually, whereas patient and healthy donor samples were processed jointly. The immunoSEQ multiplex PCR was used to amplify TCRB sequences from cDNA, generating 87-bp fragments that spanned the CDR3 region. The amplicons were sequenced using the Illumina HiSeq platform. In the paper's pipeline: PCR bias was corrected computationally using synthetic template baselines, and reads within Hamming distance 2 were collapsed, with unmergeable singletons discarded. By aligning reads against IMGT, V, D and J genes, CDR3 length, and insertions or deletions at six rearrangement sites were assigned. Within each subset, clonotype counts were normalized to sorted cell number, and only after that were true diversity and Gini coefficients computed with the tcR R package. The overlap coefficient, calculated on TCRB nucleotide sequences, was used to measure repertoire sharing. Out-of-frame TCRB sequences from naive cells were analyzed as a proxy for the pre-selection repertoire. Drawn from immuneACCESS, this table holds only the in-frame rearrangements with V and J called that TCRdb kept. Clones are partly lost; checked studies trace under half to an unresolved V gene and leave the rest unexplained. The V and J calls and clone size were taken over from that table, and D and trimming were inferred from the DNA. This sample lists roughly 260,000 clones; approximately 11% were detected once. The ten largest make up about 0.018% of the sample.

Trimmed from V: 3 bases; trimmed from J: 7 bases; junction bases lacking a gene match: 8. The CDR3 contains 16 residues, cysteine and phenylalanine counted. The kept DNA is CDR3 alone, 48 bases in frame from the first base. The germline V gene sets CDR1 to KGHSH and CDR2 to LQKENI. Points the paper makes about the study in general: PCR may preferentially amplify shorter templates, but because patient and control samples were amplified and corrected together, any resulting skew would affect both groups equally. Only small numbers of individuals were included in the HLA sub-analyses, which left unresolved whether HLA type had any influence on TCRB rearrangement. Naive, central memory and regulatory TCRB repertoires appeared more similar among patients than among healthy donors. Because cDNA was sequenced instead of genomic DNA, activated cells with high expression could be over-represented, although the groups did not differ in activation or CD3 levels. Patients with type 1 diabetes made fewer insertions and deleted more nucleotides at VDJ recombination sites, implying thymic rearrangement abnormalities. In all four CD4+ subsets, TCRB CDR3 length was moderately but significantly shorter in type 1 diabetes patients.

From each donor, a single peripheral blood sample of around 120 mL on average was drawn into heparinised tubes. A BD FACSAria II and a panel including CD45RO, CCR7, CD25, CD127, CD95 and CD27 were used to sort naive, central memory, regulatory and stem cell-like memory CD4+ T cells. Purity was above 98% for every sorted population. PBMCs were separated immediately by Lymphoprep density gradient centrifugation and were stained directly, without being cultured. So that batch effects would be minimized, each experiment stained and sorted samples in pairs, pairing one healthy donor with one patient. This clone was seen a few times. Its antigen specificity is not known. Per-base qualities were not stored, and no clone one base away is much larger.

This receptor was taken from a man between 25 and 39 years old with type 1 diabetes. The rearranged segments are TRBV18 and TRBJ2-1; TRBD2 aligns with 11 central bases. The sample comprised naive CD4+ T cells from blood. The cell subset or site tag for this specimen amounts to: true naive CD4+ T cells. The CDR3 reads CASSPTVAGGLNEQFF. The base sequence is TGTGCCAGCTCACCGACCGTAGCGGGGGGGCTAAATGAGCAGTTCTTC.